The clone carrying this T cell receptor (beta chain) was recorded at least ten times. The antigen is unknown. The sample originates from a study of response to subunit inactivated influenza vaccine. Overall study findings and caveats: There was a suggestion from the authors that each seasonal influenza vaccination recruits few new T cells.

TCRdb reprocessed the RT-PCR reads with MiXCR, giving one entry per CDR3 protein. The sample has around 480,000 distinct CDR3 sequences; 16% are singletons. This CDR3 has 15 residues. The J segment lost 4 bases and the V segment lost 4 bases, leaving 7 bases of the junction unmatched. Germline CDR1 and CDR2: SGHRS and YFSETQ. Sequencing was performed on CD4+ T cells sorted from PBMCs, taken 23 months after vaccination. The chain links TRBV5-1 to TRBJ2-3; the match to TRBD2 covers 9 bases. The clonotype originates from a man between 50 and 70 years old who received an inactivated influenza vaccine. In DNA form, the CDR3 reads TGCGCCAGCAGCGTCCCTAGCGGGGCAGCAGATACGCAGTATTTT. This codes for CASSVPSGAADTQYF.